The present entry profiles one TCR beta chain with its context. Its specificity is not known. This entry comes from a study of molecular identifiers for immune sequencing clone quantification. Broader study findings: Clones that had above 20 RNA copies took up over 97% of effector molecules but under 1% in naive cells.

Bulk libraries came from a prior protocol with listed TCR primers. TCRdb re-derived calls from the PCR reads in MiXCR, one entry per CDR3 protein. Of over 550,000 distinct CDR3 sequences listed, less than 30% are singletons. From germline, CDR1 is SGHDT and CDR2 YYEEEE. The CDR3 is 14 amino acids. The V gene lost 4 bases and the J gene lost 5 bases, with 13 bases spanning the gap. The V gene is TRBV5-6, the J gene TRBJ2-1; D is perhaps TRBD2 (6 bases). The clonotype was recovered from a human donor in good health. Some libraries in this study had Jurkat cell RNA spiked in. The sample comprised naive CD8+ T cells from blood, with Jurkat cell RNA spiked in. The subset here: FACS-sorted CD8+CD4-CCR7+CD45RA+ naive T cells. The CDR3 reads CASSPTGAHNEQFF. CDR3 DNA: TGTGCCAGCAGCCCCACGGGAGCCCACAATGAGCAGTTCTTC.